Presented here are 29 T cell receptor beta chains from one specimen sequenced in a study of T cell responses to AZD1222 COVID-19 vaccine. Sequenced by immunoSEQ multiplex PCR; TCRdb stores in-frame clones only, minus some. The sample has 95,000 to 150,000 clones, 90% seen once. Here the sequenced sample was peripheral blood, taken on day 0 of MenACWY control vaccination. Receptor source: an adult in good health.

The rearrangement links TRBV28 to TRBJ1-1, with 10 bases matching TRBD1. J was trimmed by 3 bases and V by 3 bases; bases with no gene match: 10. The CDR3 is made up of 17 amino acids. Germline loops: CDR1 MDHEN, CDR2 SYDVKM. The CDR3 loop reads CASSLGRTGGYDTEAFF. For the CDR3, the DNA is TGTGCCAGCAGTTTGGGAAGGACAGGGGGTTACGACACTGAAGCTTTCTTT.

The rearrangement joins TRBV3-1 (or the pseudogene TRBV3-2) to TRBJ2-3, with 16 bases that match TRBD2. The CDR3 contains 20 residues. The ends lost 0 bases at V and 7 bases at J; junction bases unmatched: 13. Germline CDR1 is LGHDT and CDR2 is YNNKEL (reference sequence). The CDR3 DNA follows: TGTGCCAGCAGCCAAGAAATCTTGGGACTAGCGGGAGGGCCCCCCAATACGCAGTATTTT. Encoded protein: CASSQEILGLAGGPPNTQYF.

This chain joins TRBV5-4 and TRBJ2-5, with D perhaps matching TRBD1 (6 bases). CDR3 length: 15 amino acids. Germline values: CDR1 SGHNT, CDR2 YYREEE (reference sequence). Trimming stripped 4 bases from V and 4 bases from J, with 17 bases between. CDR3: CASSPLSGVAETQYF. The CDR3 DNA sequence: TGTGCCAGCAGCCCCTTGTCAGGGGTCGCAGAGACCCAGTACTTC.

The chain uses TRBV6-1 and TRBJ1-3; D uncertain. CDR1 is MNHNS and CDR2 is SASEGT in the germline V gene. There are 15 residues in the CDR3. Trimming took off 2 bases at V and 1 base at J, with 9 bases between the two ends. The DNA for the CDR3 is TGTGCCAGCAGTGAAAGATTTCTGTCTGGAAACACCATATATTTT. This translates into CASSERFLSGNTIYF.

Only one count was recorded for this clone. The genes are TRBV2 and TRBJ2-1, with a tentative D call TRBD2 (5 bases). Trimming took off 7 bases at V and 8 bases at J, with 15 bases between the two ends. The CDR3 is made up of 13 amino acids. The germline V gene encodes CDR1 SNHLY and CDR2 FYNNEI. The CDR3 is CASIWQGSDEQFF. In DNA form, the CDR3 reads TGTGCCAGCATATGGCAAGGGAGCGATGAGCAGTTCTTC. The full variable domain, with the rest looked up from reference TRBV2 and TRBJ2-1, is EPEVTQTPSHQVTQMGQEVILRCVPISNHLYFYWYRQILGQKVEFLVSFYNNEISEKSEIFDDQFSVERPDGSNFTLKIRSTKLEDSAMYFCASIWQGSDEQFFGPGTRLTVL.

The chain recombines TRBV10-3 with TRBJ2-1, with a possible D match to TRBD2 (6 bases). Between the trimmed V and J ends, which lost 0 bases and 8 bases, there was a span of 20 bases. Germline V gene data show CDR1 as ENHRY and CDR2 as SYGVKD. The CDR3 totals 17 residues. The CDR3 DNA sequence: TGTGCCATCAGTGAGTCGGGGCGGGACGGTCCAGGGTATGAGCAGTTCTTC. It yields the protein CAISESGRDGPGYEQFF.

The V gene is TRBV5-1, the J gene TRBJ1-6, with D perhaps TRBD1 (5 bases). The CDR3 contains 15 residues. Germline V lookup: CDR1 SGHRS, CDR2 YFSETQ. Trimming took off 0 bases at V and 7 bases at J, with 11 bases between the two ends. The CDR3 nucleotides read TGCGCCAGCAGCTTGGGTTCTGGGGGGAATTCACCCCTCCACTTT. Encoded protein: CASSLGSGGNSPLHF.

The chain joins TRBV19 to TRBJ1-2; possibly TRBD1 for D (6 bases). The CDR3 totals 18 residues. The V end lost 1 base, the J end lost 4 bases, and 22 bases lay between the germline ends. Per the germline V gene, CDR1 is LNHDA and CDR2 is SQIVND (reference sequence). The CDR3 DNA reads as TGTGCCAGTAGTATAGCTCCGGTGGCGGACAGTCATAGCTATGGCTACACCTTC. Amino acid sequence: CASSIAPVADSHSYGYTF.

The rearrangement joins TRBV15 to TRBJ2-2; 12 nucleotides align to TRBD1. CDR3 length: 21 amino acids. Losses at the gene ends were 5 bases for V and 7 bases for J; bases not matched to a gene: 23. The germline CDR1 and CDR2 sequences are LNHNV and YYDKDF (reference sequence). In nucleotides, the CDR3 is TGTGCCACCAGCGGTTTTTCCGGGACAGGGGGCGCGGGACTAGCTAGCGGGGAGCTGTTTTTT. Protein product: CATSGFSGTGGAGLASGELFF.

A few counts support this clone. This chain uses TRBV25-1 with TRBJ1-1, with 10 positions matching TRBD1. This CDR3 has 16 amino acids. Germline assignment: CDR1 MGHDK and CDR2 SYGVNS. With V trimmed by 4 bases and J by 4 bases, 9 bases remained unmatched. The CDR3 DNA reads as TGTGCCAGCAGTGGGAGACAGGGGGCAAAACTCACTGAAGCTTTCTTT. This encodes CASSGRQGAKLTEAFF.

The chain joins TRBV6-5 to TRBJ2-2, with a possible D match to TRBD1 (5 bases). This CDR3 region has 15 residues. Germline CDR1 reads MNHEY; CDR2 reads SVGAGI. V was clipped by 0 bases and J by 1 base, with 6 bases between them. The CDR3 spells CASSYSTGNTGELFF. Here the CDR3 DNA reads TGTGCCAGCAGTTACTCAACAGGGAACACCGGGGAGCTGTTTTTT.

This CDR3 reads CASSYWGSGNTIYF. CDR3 nucleotides: TGTGCCAGCAGTTATTGGGGCTCTGGAAACACCATATATTTT. The V gene is TRBV6-5, the J gene TRBJ1-3; no reliable D call. The V and J ends lost 3 bases and 0 bases respectively, with 6 bases between them. This CDR3 is built from 14 residues. The germline V gene has CDR1 MNHEY and CDR2 SVGAGI.

The CDR3 DNA reads TGTGCCAGCAGCTTAGGGACAGTCTCTAACTATGGCTACACCTTC. This gives the protein CASSLGTVSNYGYTF. The chain links TRBV7-9 to TRBJ1-2; TRBD1 is a possible D gene (6 bases). Deletions cut 1 base from V and 0 bases from J, with 9 bases between. Per the germline V gene, CDR1 is SEHNR and CDR2 is FQNEAQ (reference sequence). The CDR3 totals 15 residues.

This chain joins TRBV9 and TRBJ1-3; D possibly corresponds to TRBD1 (5 bases). Germline lookup yields CDR1 SGDLS and CDR2 YYNGEE. The V and J ends lost 3 bases and 0 bases respectively, with 10 bases between them. The CDR3 spans 15 residues. CDR3 residues: CASSGDSSSGNTIYF. The CDR3 nucleotides read TGTGCCAGCAGCGGGGACTCCAGCTCTGGAAACACCATATATTTT.

V is TRBV29-1 and J is TRBJ1-1, with unresolved D. Germline assignment: CDR1 SQVTM and CDR2 ANQGSEA. The CDR3 length is 14 residues. Trimming shortened V by 1 base and J by 0 bases, and 9 bases separated the two germline ends. This CDR3 reads CSVEGVHMNTEAFF. The CDR3 DNA reads as TGCAGCGTTGAAGGGGTCCACATGAACACTGAAGCTTTCTTT.

The rearrangement joins TRBV14 to TRBJ1-4; D gene ambiguous. Looked up from germline, CDR1 is SGHDN and CDR2 is FVKESK. The CDR3 contains 15 residues. V dropped 0 bases and J dropped 10 bases, with 15 bases sitting between them. CDR3 sequence reads: CASSQDSSPRRKLFF. CDR3 nucleotide sequence: TGTGCCAGCAGCCAAGATTCCTCCCCGCGCCGAAAACTGTTTTTT. Together with reference TRBV14 and TRBJ1-4, the CDR3 gives the full variable domain: EAGVTQFPSHSVIEKGQTVTLRCDPISGHDNLYWYRRVMGKEIKFLLHFVKESKQDESGMPNNRFLAERTGGTYSTLKVQPAELEDSGVYFCASSQDSSPRRKLFFGSGTQLSVL.

This clone was picked up a small number of times. The chain couples TRBV18 to TRBJ1-1; 12 bases are shared with TRBD1. V lost 3 bases and J lost 6; bases outside the gene matches: 2. This CDR3 region has 14 residues. CDR1 is KGHSH, CDR2 LQKENI, per germline. The CDR3 loop is CASSPGTGGPEAFF. CDR3 in DNA: TGTGCCAGCTCACCTGGGACAGGGGGCCCTGAAGCTTTCTTT.

This clone showed up just a few times. The rearrangement joins TRBV19 to TRBJ2-6, with a possible D match to TRBD2 (6 bases). Germline CDR1 is LNHDA and CDR2 is SQIVND (reference sequence). This CDR3 has 14 residues. The V and J ends lost 8 bases and 0 bases respectively, with 8 bases between them. This CDR3 reads CASLEGSGANVLTF. CDR3 coding DNA: TGTGCCAGTTTGGAGGGCTCTGGGGCCAACGTCCTGACTTTC.

V gene TRBV13 combines with J gene TRBJ2-1; 12 bases match TRBD2. The CDR3 is made up of 15 amino acids. V lost 2 bases and J lost 9; bases outside the gene matches: 5. The germline CDR1 and CDR2 sequences are PRHDT and FYEKMQ (reference sequence). CDR3 DNA sequence: TGTGCCAGCAGCTTACTAGCGGGAGGGCCCGGTGAGCAGTTCTTC. This sequence encodes CASSLLAGGPGEQFF. Full variable domain (missing parts from reference TRBV13 and TRBJ2-1): AAGVIQSPRHLIKEKRETATLKCYPIPRHDTVYWYQQGPGQDPQFLISFYEKMQSDKGSIPDRFSAQQFSDYHSELNMSSLELGDSALYFCASSLLAGGPGEQFFGPGTRLTVL.

This sequence joins TRBV7-9 and TRBJ2-7; 9 nucleotides align to TRBD2. This CDR3 spans 14 amino acids. CDR1 and CDR2 (germline): SEHNR, FQNEAQ (reference sequence). The V segment lost 3 bases and the J segment 5 bases; nucleotides outside the gene matches: 5. CDR3 coding DNA: TGTGCCAGCAGCTTTAGCGGGAGTGTCGACGAGCAGTACTTC. Its protein is CASSFSGSVDEQYF.

The V call is TRBV4-2, the J call TRBJ2-7, with TRBD2 matching 8 bases. After removal of 2 bases from V and 2 bases from J, the junction contained 5 bases not matched to a gene. The germline CDR1 and CDR2 sequences are LGHNA and YNFKEQ. The CDR3 spans 15 residues. CDR3 loop: CASSQLAGATYEQYF. CDR3 sequence (DNA): TGTGCCAGCAGCCAACTAGCGGGCGCGACCTACGAGCAGTACTTC.

V and J are TRBV19 and TRBJ2-7; D possibly corresponds to TRBD1 (6 bases). CDR1 and CDR2 (germline): LNHDA, SQIVND (reference sequence). The CDR3 runs to 14 residues. V was clipped by 5 bases and J by 3 bases, with 14 bases between them. The CDR3 loop is CASSVQGHLYEQYF. CDR3 DNA sequence: TGTGCCAGTAGTGTACAGGGACACCTCTACGAGCAGTACTTC. Looking up the rest from reference TRBV19 and TRBJ2-7 gives the full variable domain: DGGITQSPKYLFRKEGQNVTLSCEQNLNHDAMYWYRQDPGQGLRLIYYSQIVNDFQKGDIAEGYSVSREKKESFPLTVTSAQKNPTAFYLCASSVQGHLYEQYFGPGTRLTVT.

The rearrangement uses TRBV5-4 and TRBJ2-3, with D possibly being TRBD1 or TRBD2 (7 bases each). The V end was cut by 5 bases, the J end by 6 bases, with 19 bases between. The V gene's germline CDR1 is SGHNT and CDR2 YYREEE (reference sequence). The CDR3 is made up of 15 amino acids. CDR3: CASSSRGGGYDTQYF. The CDR3 DNA sequence: TGTGCCAGCAGTTCCCGGGGAGGGGGCTACGATACGCAGTATTTT.

The rearrangement joins TRBV2 to TRBJ1-1; maybe TRBD1 (5 bases). V lost 8 bases, J lost 1 base, and 17 bases lay in between. The CDR3 loop spans 15 amino acids. CDR1 and CDR2 (germline): SNHLY, FYNNEI. The CDR3 sequence is CASLKEQAGNTEAFF. The CDR3 nucleotides are TGTGCCAGCTTAAAGGAACAGGCCGGGAACACTGAAGCTTTCTTT.

CDR3 in amino acids: CASSVGRDNSPLHF. The CDR3 bases are TGTGCCAGCAGCGTGGGAAGAGATAATTCACCCCTCCACTTT. The rearrangement uses TRBV9 and TRBJ1-6, with D hard to call. Germline V gene sequence: CDR1 SGDLS, CDR2 YYNGEE. This CDR3 contains 14 residues. The ends were cut back, 2 bases at V and 5 bases at J, with 8 bases in the middle.

V usage is TRBV5-6 and J usage is TRBJ2-3, with a weak D call TRBD1 (6 bases). The CDR3 runs 16 residues. V was trimmed by 3 bases and J by 0 bases, leaving 14 bases between them. Looked up from germline, CDR1 is SGHDT and CDR2 is YYEEEE. The CDR3 DNA reads TGTGCCAGCAGCTCACCGGGACAAATTAGCACAGATACGCAGTATTTT. It is translated as CASSSPGQISTDTQYF.

The CDR3, as DNA: TGCGCCAGCAGCCAAGATAGGGCAACTAATGAAAAACTGTTTTTT. Protein product: CASSQDRATNEKLFF. The chain couples TRBV4-3 to TRBJ1-4; D not resolved. The CDR3 is 15 amino acids. CDR1 and CDR2 from the germline V gene are LGHNA and YSLEER. V gave up 0 bases and J gave up 0 bases, with 5 bases separating them.

This clone has only a few counts. The genes are TRBV6-4 and TRBJ1-6; 7 bases are shared with TRBD1. There are 15 residues in the CDR3. CDR1 MRHNA and CDR2 SNTAGT come from the germline V gene. The V segment lost 6 bases and the J segment 5 bases; nucleotides outside the gene matches: 7. This CDR3 reads CASSVSGGDNSPLHF. The CDR3 coding sequence is TGTGCCAGCAGCGTCTCAGGGGGGGATAATTCACCCCTCCACTTT.

V usage is TRBV28 and J usage is TRBJ1-4; possibly TRBD1 for D (6 bases). The CDR3 has 16 residues. Germline CDR1 reads MDHEN; CDR2 reads SYDVKM. V was clipped by 7 bases and J by 0 bases, with 15 bases between them. CDR3 bases: TGTGCCAGCAACTCGGGTAGGGGGGCAACTAATGAAAAACTGTTTTTT. Amino acid sequence: CASNSGRGATNEKLFF.